These 30 T cell receptor beta chains were all obtained from the same sample, sequenced in a study of T cells in lung cancer brain metastases. Repertoires were generated with immunoSEQ multiplex PCR, while TCRdb's copy carries only in-frame clones and drops some. The sample contains about 5,500 clones, about 84% of which appear only once. Sequences were obtained from tumor tissue from a brain metastasis. Every receptor here comes from a woman between 45 and 60 years old with non-small cell lung cancer that had spread to the brain.

The rearrangement links TRBV27 to TRBJ1-2; D gene unclear. Between the trimmed V and J ends, which lost 0 bases and 5 bases, there was a span of 16 bases. CDR1 and CDR2 (germline): MNHEY, SMNVEV (reference sequence). This CDR3 spans 16 amino acids. The CDR3 nucleotides are TGTGCCAGCAGTTTATCGAGGCAGATGGGTTTATATGGCTACACCTTC. Its protein is CASSLSRQMGLYGYTF.

The V gene is TRBV11-1, the J gene TRBJ1-4; 7 nucleotides match TRBD1. Trimming took 5 bases from V and 5 from J; bases not matched to a gene: 5. The CDR3 spans 14 residues. Germline V gene data show CDR1 as SGHAT and CDR2 as FQDESV (reference sequence). The CDR3 is CASSRVGQNEKLFF. For the CDR3, the DNA is TGTGCCAGCAGCAGAGTGGGACAGAATGAAAAACTGTTTTTT.

The rearrangement links TRBV4-1 to TRBJ2-3; 9 bases are shared with TRBD2. The germline V gene has CDR1 MGHRA and CDR2 YSYEKL. The CDR3 runs to 18 residues. V gave up 1 base and J gave up 8 bases; unmatched junction bases: 16. CDR3 sequence (DNA): TGCGCCAGCAGCCAAGGGAGCGGGAGGCTTCTCCGCGAGGGTACGCAGTATTTT. Protein: CASSQGSGRLLREGTQYF.

V usage is TRBV18 and J usage is TRBJ2-5; no reliable D call. This CDR3 region has 13 residues. With 4 bases removed from V and 5 bases from J, the gap between germline ends came to 11 bases. Germline CDR1 and CDR2: KGHSH and LQKENI. The CDR3 DNA sequence: TGTGCCAGCTCACAAGCAGGTGTCGAGACCCAGTACTTC. Translation: CASSQAGVETQYF. Full variable domain (outside the CDR3, taken from reference TRBV18 and TRBJ2-5): NAGVMQNPRHLVRRRGQEARLRCSPMKGHSHVYWYRQLPEEGLKFMVYLQKENIIDESGMPKERFSAEFPKEGPSILRIQQVVRGDSAAYFCASSQAGVETQYFGPGTRLLVL.

This rearrangement joins TRBV7-3 to TRBJ2-2; 7 bases align to TRBD2. V was pared by 3 bases and J by 3 bases, with 4 bases of the junction left unmatched. Germline loops: CDR1 SGHTA, CDR2 FQGTGA. The CDR3 spans 15 residues. The CDR3 sequence is CASSLGGSYTGELFF. CDR3 DNA sequence: TGTGCCAGCAGCTTGGGCGGGAGCTACACCGGGGAGCTGTTTTTT. Based on the CDR3 plus reference TRBV7-3 and TRBJ2-2, the full variable domain is GAGVSQTPSNKVTEKGKYVELRCDPISGHTALYWYRQSLGQGPEFLIYFQGTGAADDSGLPNDRFFAVRPEGSVSTLKIQRTERGDSAVYLCASSLGGSYTGELFFGEGSRLTVL.

The J gene is TRBJ1-5, the V gene TRBV19; D unresolved. The CDR3 sequence is 12 residues long. Germline CDR1 LNHDA, CDR2 SQIVND (reference sequence). The V gene lost 6 bases and the J gene lost 0 bases, with 3 bases spanning the gap. Written as DNA, the CDR3 is TGTGCCAGTAGAAATAGCAATCAGCCCCAGCATTTT. This translates into CASRNSNQPQHF.

J is TRBJ2-3 and V is TRBV5-6; the match to TRBD2 covers 11 bases. The CDR3 has 16 residues. J gave up 6 bases and V 1 base, and 7 bases lay outside the gene matches. Looked up from germline, CDR1 is SGHDT and CDR2 is YYEEEE. The chain's CDR3 is CASSLLAGGPLDTQYF. The CDR3 region has the DNA TGTGCCAGCAGCTTGTTAGCGGGAGGGCCTTTGGATACGCAGTATTTT.

The rearrangement joins TRBV7-8 to TRBJ2-5, with TRBD1 matching over 8 bases. CDR1 is SGHVS, CDR2 FQNEAQ, per germline. This CDR3 has 14 amino acids. Germline trimming cut 5 bases from V and 5 bases from J; bases unmatched to any gene: 7. For the CDR3, the DNA is TGTGCCAGCAGCAACAGGGGGAGTCGGGAGACCCAGTACTTC. This gives the protein CASSNRGSRETQYF.

The sample holds a few counts of this clone. The chain links TRBV30 to TRBJ1-1; D gene ambiguous. Trimming removed 0 bases at V and 0 bases at J, with 5 bases between. The CDR3 runs 13 residues. CDR1 is GTSNPN, CDR2 SVGIG, per germline (reference sequence). CDR3 protein: CAWSVLMNTEAFF. DNA of the CDR3: TGTGCCTGGAGTGTCCTCATGAACACTGAAGCTTTCTTT.

The chain uses TRBV4-2 and TRBJ1-5; D unclear. V was shortened by 0 bases and J by 3 bases, with 9 bases between the two germline ends. The CDR3 is made up of 15 amino acids. Germline CDR1 and CDR2: LGHNA and YNFKEQ. The CDR3 DNA reads as TGTGCCAGCAGCCAAGATCGCAGATCCAATCAGCCCCAGCATTTT. Translating gives CASSQDRRSNQPQHF.

The CDR3 nucleotides are TGCGCCAGCAGCTTGGTCGGGGGGGACACCGGGGAGCTGTTTTTT. This translates into CASSLVGGDTGELFF. The gene calls are TRBV5-1 and TRBJ2-2, with 8 bases that match TRBD2. Per the germline V gene, CDR1 is SGHRS and CDR2 is YFSETQ. J lost 3 bases, V lost 0 bases, and 1 base had no gene match. The CDR3 covers 15 residues.

This clone showed up just once. This chain links TRBV7-8 with TRBJ1-5, with a tentative D call TRBD1 (5 bases). Germline lookup yields CDR1 SGHVS and CDR2 FQNEAQ. This CDR3 has 15 amino acids. V was cut by 5 bases and J by 6 bases, with 17 bases left in between. The CDR3 reads CASSPHQGPSQPQHF. The CDR3 DNA follows: TGTGCCAGCAGCCCCCACCAGGGTCCGAGTCAGCCCCAGCATTTT.

This clone was observed a single time. V is TRBV9 and J is TRBJ2-1, with 7 bases lining up with TRBD2. This CDR3 is 15 amino acids long. Trimming at V came to 0 bases and at J to 3 bases, leaving 3 bases not matched to a gene. Germline values: CDR1 SGDLS, CDR2 YYNGEE. In nucleotides, the CDR3 is TGTGCCAGCAGCGTAGTTGGGGGGGGCTACAATGAGCAGTTCTTC. It encodes CASSVVGGGYNEQFF.

This clone was counted a few times. The V call is TRBV7-8, the J call TRBJ2-7; D may be TRBD2 (5 bases). Trimming left V 3 bases short and J 7 bases short, with 7 bases between. There are 11 residues in the CDR3. Germline lookup yields CDR1 SGHVS and CDR2 FQNEAQ. CDR3 sequence: CASSFSVEQYF. As DNA, the CDR3 is TGTGCCAGCAGCTTTAGCGTAGAGCAGTACTTC.

V gene TRBV7-8 combines with J gene TRBJ1-3, with a weak D call TRBD1 (5 bases). The CDR3 covers 15 residues. Germline assignment: CDR1 SGHVS and CDR2 FQNEAQ. Between the trimmed V and J ends, which lost 0 bases and 1 base, there was a span of 7 bases. CDR3 loop: CASSLAGGSGNTIYF. CDR3 DNA sequence: TGTGCCAGCAGCTTAGCGGGGGGTTCTGGAAACACCATATATTTT. The full variable domain, in which reference TRBV7-8 and TRBJ1-3 provide the parts outside the CDR3, is GAGVSQSPRYKVAKRGQDVALRCDPISGHVSLFWYQQALGQGPEFLTYFQNEAQLDKSGLPSDRFFAERPEGSVSTLKIQRTQQEDSAVYLCASSLAGGSGNTIYFGEGSWLTVV.

V usage is TRBV28 and J usage is TRBJ2-1; D might be TRBD2 (6 bases). The CDR3 contains 15 residues. The ends were cut back, 5 bases at V and 4 bases at J, with 15 bases in the middle. CDR1 and CDR2 from the germline V gene are MDHEN and SYDVKM. The CDR3 nucleotides are TGTGCCAGCAGTCACTTTGGAGGGAGTTACAATGAGCAGTTCTTC. Translated, it gives CASSHFGGSYNEQFF.

The rearrangement uses TRBV6-1 and TRBJ2-7, with D hard to call. Germline V gene data show CDR1 as MNHNS and CDR2 as SASEGT. V lost 0 bases to trimming and J lost 4 bases, with 13 bases between them. CDR3 length: 15 amino acids. The chain's CDR3 is CASSEAGSRMYEQYF. The CDR3 DNA is TGTGCCAGCAGTGAAGCGGGCTCACGGATGTACGAGCAGTACTTC.

The rearrangement links TRBV6-6 to TRBJ1-2; D is unresolved. Trimming took 7 bases from V and 7 from J, leaving 16 bases between them. Germline V CDR1 and CDR2: MNHNY, SVGAGI (reference sequence). CDR3 length: 13 residues. In DNA, the CDR3 is TGTGCCAGCATCCAAGAGGGCCGTATTGGCTACACCTTC. As protein: CASIQEGRIGYTF.

The chain combines TRBV5-6 with TRBJ2-4, with a possible D match to TRBD2 (6 bases). The V end was cut by 0 bases, the J end by 0 bases, with 16 bases between. This CDR3 is 18 amino acids long. Germline lookup yields CDR1 SGHDT and CDR2 YYEEEE. CDR3 protein: CASSLDSGELVAKNIQYF. Written as DNA, the CDR3 is TGTGCCAGCAGCTTGGATAGCGGAGAACTTGTAGCCAAAAACATTCAGTACTTC.

V usage is TRBV5-1 and J usage is TRBJ2-2; possible D gene TRBD2, 5 bases. V lost 4 bases to trimming and J lost 5 bases, with 15 bases between them. The germline V gene has CDR1 SGHRS and CDR2 YFSETQ. The CDR3 has 15 residues. CDR3 in DNA: TGCGCCAGCAGCCCCGGGGTAGCTTCAACCGGGGAGCTGTTTTTT. This encodes CASSPGVASTGELFF. Based on the CDR3 plus reference TRBV5-1 and TRBJ2-2, the full variable domain is KAGVTQTPRYLIKTRGQQVTLSCSPISGHRSVSWYQQTPGQGLQFLFEYFSETQRNKGNFPGRFSGRQFSNSRSEMNVSTLELGDSALYLCASSPGVASTGELFFGEGSRLTVL.

The gene calls are TRBV6-5 and TRBJ1-1, with TRBD1 matching over 8 bases. Per the germline V gene, CDR1 is MNHEY and CDR2 is SVGAGI. Trimming cost V 2 bases and J 5 bases; bases outside gene matches: 10. The CDR3 extends over 16 amino acids. Here the CDR3 DNA reads TGTGCCAGCAGTTACCCCCCGTCAGGGGGCAGGACTGAAGCTTTCTTT. Protein product: CASSYPPSGGRTEAFF.

CDR3 DNA sequence: TGTGCCAGCAGTCCACGACTAGGGTGGGGTGAGCAGTTCTTC. Protein product: CASSPRLGWGEQFF. V and J are TRBV27 and TRBJ2-1; the D gene is possibly TRBD2 (6 bases). Per germline, CDR1 MNHEY and CDR2 SMNVEV (reference sequence). The CDR3 is made up of 14 amino acids. Between the trimmed V and J ends, which lost 5 bases and 9 bases, there was a span of 17 bases.

This clone was recorded a few times. The V call is TRBV7-9, the J call TRBJ2-1, with D possibly TRBD2 on 6 matching bases. V shed 4 bases and J shed 14 bases, with 15 bases lying between them. Looked up from germline, CDR1 is SEHNR and CDR2 is FQNEAQ (reference sequence). The CDR3 loop spans 12 amino acids. The CDR3: CASSSSSLAEFF. For the CDR3, the DNA is TGTGCCAGCAGCTCCAGCAGTTTAGCGGAGTTCTTC. The full variable domain, with the rest looked up from reference TRBV7-9 and TRBJ2-1, is DTGVSQNPRHKITKRGQNVTFRCDPISEHNRLYWYRQTLGQGPEFLTYFQNEAQLEKSRLLSDRFSAERPKGSFSTLEIQRTEQGDSAMYLCASSSSSLAEFFGPGTRLTVL.

The chain combines TRBV5-4 with TRBJ1-1; D call uncertain. V lost 4 bases and J lost 3, with 13 bases in between. This CDR3 contains 14 residues. In germline, CDR1 is SGHNT, CDR2 YYREEE (reference sequence). Here the CDR3 reads CASSPDLGDTEAFF. The DNA for the CDR3 is TGTGCCAGCAGCCCTGACCTTGGGGACACTGAAGCTTTCTTT.

For the CDR3, the DNA is TGTGCCAGCAGCTCCGGAGGGAGGCAGCCCCAGCATTTT. Amino acid sequence: CASSSGGRQPQHF. The gene calls are TRBV5-6 and TRBJ1-5, with unresolved D. The germline V gene encodes CDR1 SGHDT and CDR2 YYEEEE. Trimming left V 3 bases short and J 7 bases short, with 11 bases between. The CDR3 consists of 13 residues. Full variable domain (missing parts from reference TRBV5-6 and TRBJ1-5): DAGVTQSPTHLIKTRGQQVTLRCSPKSGHDTVSWYQQALGQGPQFIFQYYEEEERQRGNFPDRFSGHQFPNYSSELNVNALLLGDSALYLCASSSGGRQPQHFGDGTRLSIL.

The chain employs TRBV7-6 and TRBJ2-7; TRBD1 matches 8 bases. Germline V lookup: CDR1 SGHVS, CDR2 FNYEAQ. The V segment lost 4 bases and the J segment 6 bases; nucleotides outside the gene matches: 11. The CDR3 spans 15 residues. As DNA, the CDR3 is TGTGCCAGCAGCTCCGCAGACAGGGGATCGATCGAGCAGTACTTC. Protein: CASSSADRGSIEQYF.

This clone appeared once. The chain combines TRBV11-3 with TRBJ2-3; 8 bases are shared with TRBD1. The CDR3 sequence is 16 residues long. The V gene end was trimmed by 1 base and the J gene end by 4 bases; junction bases not matched to a gene: 7. Looked up from germline, CDR1 is SGHNT and CDR2 is YENEEA. The CDR3 protein is CASSLGTGLPSDTQYF. CDR3 bases: TGTGCCAGCAGCTTAGGGACAGGGCTTCCCTCAGATACGCAGTATTTT.

This rearrangement joins TRBV28 to TRBJ1-1; TRBD1 aligns across 7 bases. The germline gives CDR1 MDHEN, CDR2 SYDVKM. This CDR3 contains 16 residues. The junction had 14 bases not matched to a gene; V was cut back by 10 bases and J by 0 bases. The CDR3 reads CATIFTTGSMNTEAFF. The CDR3 nucleotides read TGTGCCACCATCTTCACGACAGGGTCAATGAACACTGAAGCTTTCTTT.

This clone was detected only a few times. The chain has TRBV9 and TRBJ1-1, with 7 bases identical to TRBD1. V lost 3 bases to trimming and J lost 1 base; unmatched junction nucleotides: 9. The germline V gene has CDR1 SGDLS and CDR2 YYNGEE. The CDR3 loop spans 16 amino acids. This CDR3 is CASSALSGTANTEAFF. As DNA, the CDR3 is TGTGCCAGCAGCGCACTTTCCGGGACAGCGAACACTGAAGCTTTCTTT. Full variable domain (remainder filled in from reference TRBV9 and TRBJ1-1): DSGVTQTPKHLITATGQRVTLRCSPRSGDLSVYWYQQSLDQGLQFLIQYYNGEERAKGNILERFSAQQFPDLHSELNLSSLELGDSALYFCASSALSGTANTEAFFGQGTRLTVV.

This clone was recorded only once. The chain uses TRBV2 and TRBJ1-1; the D gene is possibly TRBD1 (5 bases). Between the trimmed V and J ends, which lost 6 bases and 3 bases, there was a span of 17 bases. The V gene's germline CDR1 is SNHLY and CDR2 FYNNEI. The CDR3 spans 15 residues. The DNA of the CDR3 is TGTGCCAGCAGGAAGGGCCAGGGAGGTCACACTGAAGCTTTCTTT. It translates to CASRKGQGGHTEAFF.